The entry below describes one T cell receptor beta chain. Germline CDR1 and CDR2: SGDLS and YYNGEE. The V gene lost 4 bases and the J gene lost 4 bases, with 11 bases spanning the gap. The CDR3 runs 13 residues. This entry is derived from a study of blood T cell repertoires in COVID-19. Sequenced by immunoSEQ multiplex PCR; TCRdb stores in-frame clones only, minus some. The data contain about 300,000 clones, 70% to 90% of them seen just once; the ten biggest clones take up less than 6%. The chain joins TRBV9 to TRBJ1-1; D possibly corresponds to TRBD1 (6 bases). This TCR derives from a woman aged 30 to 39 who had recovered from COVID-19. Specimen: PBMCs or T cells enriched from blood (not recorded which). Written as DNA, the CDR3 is TGTGCCAGCAGCCCTCAGGGGCCCACTGAAGCTTTCTTT. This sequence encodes CASSPQGPTEAFF. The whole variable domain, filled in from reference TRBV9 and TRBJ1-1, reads DSGVTQTPKHLITATGQRVTLRCSPRSGDLSVYWYQQSLDQGLQFLIQYYNGEERAKGNILERFSAQQFPDLHSELNLSSLELGDSALYFCASSPQGPTEAFFGQGTRLTVV.